One sample yielded the 19 T cell receptor beta chains listed below, sequenced in a study of shared clonotypes between healthy human individuals. The assay was immunoSEQ multiplex PCR, and TCRdb's table has in-frame clones only and misses some. The repertoire has about 1 million clones, 75% to 85% of them found once; the top ten carry approximately 0.5%. Sample: memory CD4+ T cells from PBMCs. The subset was: CD45RA-negative fraction. The receptor source for this set is a man aged 18 to 29 in good health. Some clones in this sample may be carry-over from other donors' samples.

This chain links TRBV4-1 with TRBJ2-7, with D unclear. The CDR3 totals 13 residues. Trimming left V 3 bases short and J 3 bases short, with 9 bases between. Germline V lookup: CDR1 MGHRA, CDR2 YSYEKL. In DNA form, the CDR3 reads TGCGCCAGCAGCCACCAAGAGTACTACGAGCAGTACTTC. Its protein product is CASSHQEYYEQYF.

This clone was detected only once. The chain uses TRBV6-5 and TRBJ2-7, with D uncertain. The germline V gene encodes CDR1 MNHEY and CDR2 SVGAGI. The CDR3 is made up of 13 amino acids. V was trimmed by 5 bases and J by 0 bases, leaving 8 bases between them. The CDR3 loop reads CASSKDSSYEQYF. The DNA for the CDR3 is TGTGCCAGCAGTAAAGACTCCTCCTACGAGCAGTACTTC.

This chain joins TRBV2 and TRBJ2-3, with D perhaps assigned TRBD1 or TRBD2 (6 bases each). The ends were cut back, 8 bases at V and 4 bases at J, with 25 bases in the middle. The CDR3 spans 17 residues. Per germline, CDR1 SNHLY and CDR2 FYNNEI. DNA of the CDR3: TGTGCCAGCCATGCGGGGTCCCTATATAGGGGGGCAGATACGCAGTATTTT. Translating it yields CASHAGSLYRGADTQYF.

The chain combines TRBV15 with TRBJ2-5; D remains ambiguous. The CDR3 is made up of 14 amino acids. The V and J ends lost 0 bases and 2 bases respectively, with 7 bases between them. Germline assignment: CDR1 LNHNV and CDR2 YYDKDF (reference sequence). The CDR3 is CATSRDLGQETQYF. The CDR3 DNA is TGTGCCACCAGCAGAGATTTGGGGCAAGAGACCCAGTACTTC.

The chain combines TRBV4-3 with TRBJ1-2; the D gene is possibly TRBD1 (5 bases). Trimming took 1 base from V and 4 from J, leaving 13 bases between them. This CDR3 spans 15 amino acids. Germline CDR1 LGHNA, CDR2 YSLEER. This CDR3 is CASSQAGRGSYGYTF. For the CDR3, the DNA is TGCGCCAGCAGCCAAGCGGGGCGAGGGTCCTATGGCTACACCTTC.

The chain is built from TRBV7-8 and TRBJ1-5; TRBD1 agrees at 8 bases. CDR3 length: 14 residues. V shed 5 bases, J shed 5 bases, and the junction held 5 bases outside the gene matches. In germline, CDR1 is SGHVS, CDR2 FQNEAQ. The CDR3 sequence: CASSLRQGYQPQHF. CDR3 coding DNA: TGTGCCAGCAGCCTGAGACAGGGGTATCAGCCCCAGCATTTT.

The V and J genes are TRBV4-1 and TRBJ1-5; D not certain. Trimming took off 4 bases at V and 9 bases at J, with 13 bases between the two ends. This CDR3 region has 13 residues. Germline CDR1 and CDR2: MGHRA and YSYEKL. CDR3 protein: CASSPRAGAPQHF. DNA for the CDR3: TGCGCCAGCAGCCCCCGTGCTGGAGCGCCCCAGCATTTT.

This clone was recorded only once. The V call is TRBV10-1, the J call TRBJ2-1; D is possibly TRBD2 (5 bases). V lost 6 bases and J 4 bases, leaving 7 bases between the germline ends. This CDR3 has 12 residues. Germline CDR1 and CDR2: WNHNN and SYGVQD (reference sequence). The CDR3 coding sequence is TGCGCCAGCAGCGGGATGTACAATGAGCAGTTCTTC. Its translation is CASSGMYNEQFF.

Points on this clone: The same CDR3 is also encoded by other DNA sequences in this sample. The V gene is TRBV18, the J gene TRBJ2-7; D unclear. The germline V and J ends were trimmed by 2 bases and 4 bases, with 9 bases remaining between them. The germline V gene has CDR1 KGHSH and CDR2 LQKENI. The CDR3 covers 13 residues. CDR3 DNA sequence: TGTGCCAGCTCACCAAGTTCGGGTTACGAGCAGTACTTC. This gives the protein CASSPSSGYEQYF.

The chain employs TRBV28 and TRBJ1-3; D gene uncertain. The germline gives CDR1 MDHEN, CDR2 SYDVKM. The V end was cut by 4 bases, the J end by 3 bases, with 7 bases between. The CDR3 is made up of 13 amino acids. The CDR3 reads CASSSGVGNTIYF. Written as DNA, the CDR3 is TGTGCCAGCAGTTCTGGGGTTGGAAACACCATATATTTT.

The V gene is TRBV4-3, the J gene TRBJ2-7; D assignment may be TRBD1 or TRBD2 (5 bases each). The germline V gene encodes CDR1 LGHNA and CDR2 YSLEER. Trimming left V 1 base short and J 8 bases short, with 18 bases between. The CDR3 length is 15 residues. CDR3 DNA: TGCGCCAGCAGCCAAGGGGCCGGGACCCTTACGAAGCAGTACTTC. Translation: CASSQGAGTLTKQYF.

This chain uses TRBV28 with TRBJ2-5; the match to TRBD1 covers 8 bases. The germline V gene has CDR1 MDHEN and CDR2 SYDVKM. Trimming removed 10 bases from V and 4 bases from J; junction bases left unmatched: 5. The CDR3 is made up of 12 amino acids. The DNA of the CDR3 is TGTGCCACAGGACAGGGTAGAGAGACCCAGTACTTC. It specifies CATGQGRETQYF.

The V and J genes are TRBV27 and TRBJ2-2; no firm D call. The CDR3 consists of 13 residues. Between the trimmed V and J ends, which lost 2 bases and 0 bases, there was a span of 1 base. The germline CDR1 and CDR2 sequences are MNHEY and SMNVEV (reference sequence). CDR3 sequence reads: CASSLPNTGELFF. Written as DNA, the CDR3 is TGTGCCAGCAGTTTACCGAACACCGGGGAGCTGTTTTTT.

The V and J genes are TRBV18 and TRBJ1-1; D call uncertain. Trimming cost V 4 bases and J 2 bases, with 14 bases left between them. This CDR3 spans 15 amino acids. Germline loops: CDR1 KGHSH, CDR2 LQKENI. The CDR3 protein is CASSQNQPENTEAFF. DNA for the CDR3: TGTGCCAGCTCACAGAACCAACCAGAAAACACTGAAGCTTTCTTT.

The chain combines TRBV4-2 with TRBJ2-2; D is uncertain. Trimming left V 1 base short and J 3 bases short, with 15 bases between. Per the germline V gene, CDR1 is LGHNA and CDR2 is YNFKEQ. The CDR3 loop spans 17 amino acids. CDR3 sequence: CASSQVGWRAYTGELFF. CDR3 DNA sequence: TGTGCCAGCAGCCAAGTGGGTTGGCGAGCCTACACCGGGGAGCTGTTTTTT.

This clone was observed a few times. This chain links TRBV5-1 with TRBJ2-2; D is perhaps TRBD1 (8 bases). Germline V gene lookup returns CDR1 SGHRS and CDR2 YFSETQ. This CDR3 has 15 amino acids. V was pared by 7 bases and J by 0 bases, with 13 bases between. CDR3 nucleotide sequence: TGCGCCAGCGGACAGGGAGGGACGAACACCGGGGAGCTGTTTTTT. Amino acid sequence: CASGQGGTNTGELFF.

In regard to this clone: Its ends do not fully match the called genes, so a read error is possible. Different DNA sequences within this sample yield the same CDR3. V and J are TRBV5-1 and TRBJ2-2, with D hard to call. This CDR3 is 13 amino acids long. Germline assignment: CDR1 SGHRS and CDR2 YFSETQ. CDR3 sequence reads: CASSLGNTGELFF. The CDR3 DNA reads as TGCGCCAGCAGTTTGGGGAACACCGGGGAGCTGTTTTTT.

Regarding this clone: Other DNA sequences in the sample encode the same CDR3. The chain carries TRBV6-5 and TRBJ2-5; D gene ambiguous. This CDR3 has 13 amino acids. Trimming stripped 0 bases from V and 3 bases from J, with 5 bases between. CDR1 is MNHEY, CDR2 SVGAGI, per germline. The CDR3 reads CASSYSGEETQYF. CDR3 sequence (DNA): TGTGCCAGCAGTTACTCCGGAGAAGAGACCCAGTACTTC.

This chain connects TRBV7-2 to TRBJ1-1; 7 nucleotides match TRBD1. This CDR3 region has 15 residues. Germline assignment: CDR1 SGHTA and CDR2 FQGNSA. Germline trimming cut 1 base from V and 3 bases from J; bases unmatched to any gene: 5. CDR3 loop: CASSLEGARHTEAFF. The CDR3 DNA sequence: TGTGCCAGCAGCTTAGAGGGGGCGAGACACACTGAAGCTTTCTTT.